Listed below are T cell receptor beta chains from one sample, sequenced in a study of shared clonotypes between healthy human individuals. The assay was immunoSEQ multiplex PCR, and TCRdb's table has in-frame clones only and misses some. This table holds roughly 1.4 million clones, around 98.5% found once. The source material was naive CD4+ T cells sorted from blood. These receptors all stem from a man in his thirties or forties in good health. Both conserved end residues are part of each CDR3. A D gene is named only where the DNA matches it firmly. A clone size is listed for some rows: how often the clone was seen (once, few, many), or a class if it is expanded.

d_call	clone_size	v_call	j_call	cdr3_aa	cdr3_nt
-	-	TRBV2	TRBJ2-1	CASNPAGRQAFF	TGTGCCAGCAACCCTGCCGGGAGACAGGCGTTCTTC
-	-	TRBV27	TRBJ2-7	CASSLNRAYEQYF	TGTGCCAGCAGTCTCAACAGGGCCTACGAGCAGTACTTC
-	-	TRBV28	TRBJ1-5	CASSFGGDNQPQHF	TGTGCCAGCAGTTTTGGGGGGGACAATCAGCCCCAGCATTTT
-	-	TRBV7-9	TRBJ2-1	CASSLGLINEQFF	TGTGCCAGCAGCTTAGGACTCATCAATGAGCAGTTCTTC
-	-	TRBV10-3	TRBJ2-2	CAISARGWEEELFF	TGTGCCATCAGTGCACGGGGTTGGGAGGAGGAGCTGTTTTTT
-	-	TRBV6-6	TRBJ1-4	CASRGGDEKLFF	TGTGCCAGCCGGGGGGGAGATGAAAAACTGTTTTTT
-	few	TRBV10-3	TRBJ2-2	CAIWAGAPGELFF	TGTGCCATCTGGGCGGGGGCTCCTGGGGAGCTGTTTTTT
-	-	TRBV7-2	TRBJ2-5	CASSISGARETQYF	TGTGCCAGCAGTATAAGCGGAGCCCGGGAGACCCAGTACTTC
-	-	TRBV5-1	TRBJ2-1	CASSKAGDEQFF	TGCGCCAGCAGCAAAGCAGGGGATGAGCAGTTCTTC
TRBD2	-	TRBV7-3	TRBJ2-1	CASSFGGLAGDGEQFF	TGTGCCAGCAGCTTCGGGGGACTAGCGGGAGATGGTGAGCAGTTCTTC
-	-	TRBV6-5	TRBJ2-7	CASRGAEGTHEQYF	TGTGCCAGCCGGGGGGCGGAGGGGACCCACGAGCAGTACTTC
-	-	TRBV5-1	TRBJ2-2	CASSDTGELFF	TGCGCCAGCAGCGACACCGGGGAGCTGTTTTTT
TRBD1	-	TRBV7-6	TRBJ2-7	CASSPGQVYEQYF	TGTGCCAGCAGCCCGGGACAGGTCTACGAGCAGTACTTC
TRBD2	-	TRBV28	TRBJ2-5	CASIARMGGFFGTQYF	TGTGCCAGCATCGCACGGATGGGGGGGTTTTTCGGGACCCAGTACTTC
TRBD2	-	TRBV5-1	TRBJ2-7	CASSLGPTSGSSYEQYF	TGCGCCAGCAGCTTGGGGCCTACTAGCGGTAGCTCCTACGAGCAGTACTTC
-	-	TRBV4-1	TRBJ2-1	CASSQDPGQSSYNEQFF	TGCGCCAGCAGCCAAGATCCTGGGCAGAGCTCCTACAATGAGCAGTTCTTC
TRBD1	-	TRBV7-9	TRBJ1-4	CASSPGTGERKLFF	TGTGCCAGCAGCCCCGGGACAGGAGAACGGAAACTGTTTTTT
-	-	TRBV11-2	TRBJ2-7	CASSETQGSRYEQYF	TGTGCCAGCAGCGAAACACAGGGTTCTAGGTACGAGCAGTACTTC
-	-	TRBV18	TRBJ2-7	CASSPPLVRSPHGDLEQYF	TGTGCCAGCTCACCACCGCTAGTACGGTCCCCCCACGGTGACCTCGAGCAGTACTTC
TRBD2	-	TRBV7-2	TRBJ2-7	CASRRLAGASSEQYF	TGTGCCAGCAGAAGACTAGCGGGAGCATCGAGCGAGCAGTACTTC
-	-	TRBV19	TRBJ2-7	CASSRQASSYEQYF	TGTGCCAGTAGCAGACAGGCTAGCTCCTACGAGCAGTACTTC
TRBD2	-	TRBV18	TRBJ2-7	CASSRSGTSDYEQYF	TGTGCCAGCTCACGATCGGGGACTAGCGATTACGAGCAGTACTTC
-	-	TRBV5-4	TRBJ1-5	CASSSERQREFNQPQHF	TGTGCCAGCAGCTCAGAGAGACAGAGGGAATTCAATCAGCCCCAGCATTTT
TRBD2	-	TRBV9	TRBJ2-4	CASSRLSGVVGEDIQYF	TGTGCCAGCAGCAGACTCAGCGGGGTCGTAGGGGAGGACATTCAGTACTTC
-	-	TRBV7-9	TRBJ1-1	CASSSELNTEAFF	TGTGCCAGCAGCTCAGAGTTAAACACTGAAGCTTTCTTT
-	-	TRBV10-2	TRBJ2-1	CASSEGYQGQFF	TGCGCCAGCAGTGAAGGCTACCAGGGGCAGTTCTTC